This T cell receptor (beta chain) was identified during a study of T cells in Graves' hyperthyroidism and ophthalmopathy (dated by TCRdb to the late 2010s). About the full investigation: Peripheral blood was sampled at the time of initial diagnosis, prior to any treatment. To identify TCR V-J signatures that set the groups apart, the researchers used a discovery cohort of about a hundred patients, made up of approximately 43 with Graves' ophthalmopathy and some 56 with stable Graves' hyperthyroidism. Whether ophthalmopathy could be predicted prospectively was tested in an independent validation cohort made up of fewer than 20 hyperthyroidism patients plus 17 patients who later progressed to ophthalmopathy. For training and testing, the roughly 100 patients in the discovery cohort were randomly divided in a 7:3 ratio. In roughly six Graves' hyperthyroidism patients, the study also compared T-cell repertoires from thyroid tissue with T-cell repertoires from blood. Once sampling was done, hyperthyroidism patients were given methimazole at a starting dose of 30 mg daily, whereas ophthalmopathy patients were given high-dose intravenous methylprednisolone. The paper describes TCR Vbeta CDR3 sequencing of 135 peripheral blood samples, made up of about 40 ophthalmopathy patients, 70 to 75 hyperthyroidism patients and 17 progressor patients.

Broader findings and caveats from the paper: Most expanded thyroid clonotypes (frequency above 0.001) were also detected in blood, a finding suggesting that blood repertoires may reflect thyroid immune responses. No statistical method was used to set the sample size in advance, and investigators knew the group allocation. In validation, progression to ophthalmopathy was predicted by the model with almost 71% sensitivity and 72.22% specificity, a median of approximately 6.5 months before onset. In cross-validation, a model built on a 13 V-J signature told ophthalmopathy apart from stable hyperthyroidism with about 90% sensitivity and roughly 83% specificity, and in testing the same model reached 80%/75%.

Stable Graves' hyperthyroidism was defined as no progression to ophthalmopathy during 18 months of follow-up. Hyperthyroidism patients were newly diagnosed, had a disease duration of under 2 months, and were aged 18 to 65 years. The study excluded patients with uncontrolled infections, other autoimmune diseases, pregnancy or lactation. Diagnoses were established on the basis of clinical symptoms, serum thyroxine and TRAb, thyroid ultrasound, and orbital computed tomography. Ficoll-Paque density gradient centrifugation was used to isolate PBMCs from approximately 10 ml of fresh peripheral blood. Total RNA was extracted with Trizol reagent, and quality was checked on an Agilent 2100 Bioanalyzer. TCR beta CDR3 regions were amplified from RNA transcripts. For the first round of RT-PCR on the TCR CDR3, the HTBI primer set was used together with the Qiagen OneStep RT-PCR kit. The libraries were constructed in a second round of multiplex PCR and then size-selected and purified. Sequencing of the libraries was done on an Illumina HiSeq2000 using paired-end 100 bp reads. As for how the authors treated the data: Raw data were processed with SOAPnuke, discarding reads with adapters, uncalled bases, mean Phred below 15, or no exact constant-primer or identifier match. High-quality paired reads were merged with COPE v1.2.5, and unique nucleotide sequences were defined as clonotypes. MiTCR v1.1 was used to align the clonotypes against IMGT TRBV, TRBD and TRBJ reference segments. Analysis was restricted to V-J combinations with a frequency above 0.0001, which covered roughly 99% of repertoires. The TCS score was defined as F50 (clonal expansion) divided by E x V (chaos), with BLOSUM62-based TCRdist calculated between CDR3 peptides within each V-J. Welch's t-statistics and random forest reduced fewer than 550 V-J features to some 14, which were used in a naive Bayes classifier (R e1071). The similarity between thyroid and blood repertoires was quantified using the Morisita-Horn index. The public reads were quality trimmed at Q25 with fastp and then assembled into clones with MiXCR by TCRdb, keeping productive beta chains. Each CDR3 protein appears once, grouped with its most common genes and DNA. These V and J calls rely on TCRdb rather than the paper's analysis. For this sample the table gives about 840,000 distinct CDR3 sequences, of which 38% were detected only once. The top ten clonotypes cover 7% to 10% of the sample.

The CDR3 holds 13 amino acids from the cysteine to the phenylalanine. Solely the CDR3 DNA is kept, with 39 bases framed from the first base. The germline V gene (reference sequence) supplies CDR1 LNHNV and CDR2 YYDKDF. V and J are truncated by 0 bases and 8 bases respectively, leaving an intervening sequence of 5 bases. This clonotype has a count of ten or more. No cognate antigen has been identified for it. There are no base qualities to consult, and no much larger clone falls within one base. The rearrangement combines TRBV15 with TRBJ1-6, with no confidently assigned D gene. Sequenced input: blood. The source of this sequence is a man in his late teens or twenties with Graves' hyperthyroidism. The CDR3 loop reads CATSREGDSPLHF. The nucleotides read TGTGCCACCAGCAGAGAGGGTGATTCACCCCTCCACTTT. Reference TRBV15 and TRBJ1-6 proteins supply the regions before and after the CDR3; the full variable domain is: DAMVIQNPRYQVTQFGKPVTLSCSQTLNHNVMYWYQQKSSQAPKLLFHYYDKDFNNEADTPDNFQSRRPNTSFCFLDIRSPGLGDTAMYLCATSREGDSPLHFGNGTRLTVT.